The rows below give T cell receptor beta chains drawn from one sample of a study of blood T cell repertoires in COVID-19. Assay used: immunoSEQ multiplex PCR; TCRdb lists only in-frame clones, some missing. This table holds around 220,000 clones, 70% to 90% found once. The sequenced sample consisted of peripheral blood. The source is a man between 18 and 35 years old with active or convalescent COVID-19. Each CDR3 is given with its conserved first and last residue.

>TRBJ1-5|TRBV28
CASSLGGRKNQPQHF
>TRBJ1-5|TRBV27
CASSGGYSNQPQHF
>TRBJ2-7|TRBV6-5
CASSQGQGIAYEQYF
>TRBJ2-1|TRBV4-3
CASSLSGVVLLSGNEQFF
>TRBJ2-3|TRBV7-9
CASSLNLLAGLFGDTQYF
>TRBJ2-5|TRBV11-2
CASSPRGARVSTQYF
>TRBJ1-5|TRBV30
CAWSPGISNQPQHF
>TRBJ1-5|TRBV28
CASGSPGTGGNQPQHF
>TRBJ2-3|TRBV5-6
CASSGLAGVADTQYF
>TRBJ1-5|TRBV6-2/TRBV6-3
CASSPTGTPGQPQHF
>TRBJ2-7|TRBV3-1/TRBV3-2
CASRPGGALSSYEQYF
>TRBJ2-3|TRBV7-2
CASSLRTGGGGDTQYF
>TRBJ2-7|TRBV2
CASSGQQSAYEQYF
>TRBJ1-1|TRBV4-2
CASSQGGPRGPNTEAFF
>TRBJ2-3|TRBV27
CASSLRPTSPTGGTQYF
>TRBJ2-7|TRBV21-1
CASSKTAPGLAGGGKGYEQYF
>TRBJ2-1|TRBV6-2/TRBV6-3
CASSLRTSVEQFF
>TRBJ2-5|TRBV6-2/TRBV6-3
CASSYTSGSVQETQYF
>TRBJ2-7|TRBV27
CASRKSSGSYYEQYF